Following are 21 T cell receptor beta chains from one sample sequenced in a study of T cells in Graves' hyperthyroidism and ophthalmopathy. TCR beta CDR3 sequences were amplified from RNA transcripts. TCR CDR3 underwent first-round RT-PCR with the HTBI primer set. TCRdb recomputed calls from the multiplex PCR reads with MiXCR, one row per CDR3 protein. The table records nearly 600,000 distinct CDR3 sequences, approximately 15% of them present only once. The specimen was blood. The receptors stem from a woman aged 25-40 years with Graves' hyperthyroidism that later progressed to Graves' ophthalmopathy.

The chain has TRBV15 and TRBJ2-7, with D unclear. This CDR3 contains 13 residues. V was pared by 0 bases and J by 5 bases, with 8 bases between. The germline CDR1 and CDR2 sequences are LNHNV and YYDKDF (reference sequence). CDR3 DNA: TGTGCCACCAGCAGAGATGTTGACCACGAGCAGTACTTC. The encoded protein is CATSRDVDHEQYF.

Many counts were recorded for this clonotype. This sequence joins TRBV28 and TRBJ2-7; 7 nucleotides align to TRBD1. Germline V gene data show CDR1 as MDHEN and CDR2 as SYDVKM. Trimming took 8 bases from V and 7 from J; bases not matched to a gene: 8. This CDR3 has 12 residues. The CDR3 is CASRTGAREQYF. In DNA, the CDR3 is TGTGCCAGCCGAACAGGGGCAAGAGAGCAGTACTTC. The full variable domain, its missing parts supplied by reference TRBV28 and TRBJ2-7, is DVKVTQSSRYLVKRTGEKVFLECVQDMDHENMFWYRQDPGLGLRLIYFSYDVKMKEKGDIPEGYSVSREKKERFSLILESASTNQTSMYLCASRTGAREQYFGPGTRLTVT.

The V call is TRBV14, the J call TRBJ1-5, with 7 bases fitting TRBD1. CDR1 SGHDN and CDR2 FVKESK come from the germline V gene. The V gene end was trimmed by 0 bases and the J gene end by 1 base; junction bases not matched to a gene: 9. The CDR3 extends over 18 amino acids. The CDR3 reads CASSQDQTGPPSNQPQHF. DNA of the CDR3: TGTGCCAGCAGCCAAGATCAGACAGGGCCGCCGAGCAATCAGCCCCAGCATTTT.

J is TRBJ2-7 and V is TRBV9; D ambiguous. Trimming removed 1 base at V and 6 bases at J, with 14 bases between. Germline CDR1 reads SGDLS; CDR2 reads YYNGEE. The CDR3 runs to 14 residues. CDR3 nucleotides: TGTGCCAGCAGCGTAACTGTTTCCGGGCCCGAGCAGTACTTC. This translates into CASSVTVSGPEQYF. The entire variable domain, with the rest obtained from reference TRBV9 and TRBJ2-7, is as follows: DSGVTQTPKHLITATGQRVTLRCSPRSGDLSVYWYQQSLDQGLQFLIQYYNGEERAKGNILERFSAQQFPDLHSELNLSSLELGDSALYFCASSVTVSGPEQYFGPGTRLTVT.

At least ten counts were recorded for this clonotype. This sequence joins TRBV14 and TRBJ2-1; D remains ambiguous. Germline CDR1 and CDR2: SGHDN and FVKESK. The germline V and J ends were trimmed by 3 bases and 4 bases, with 19 bases remaining between them. The CDR3 is 17 amino acids. The CDR3 here is CASSHAAAAGRYNEQFF. The DNA of the CDR3 is TGTGCCAGCAGCCATGCGGCCGCCGCCGGGCGGTACAATGAGCAGTTCTTC.

A note on this clonotype: This may come from a read error, since a much larger clone is one base off. V is TRBV28 and J is TRBJ2-5, with D possibly matching TRBD2 (6 bases). The CDR3 runs to 15 residues. Germline CDR1 reads MDHEN; CDR2 reads SYDVKM. The CDR3 is CAGSSTGSPQETQYF. The CDR3 DNA reads TGTGCCGGCAGTTCGACCGGGAGCCCCCAAGAGACCCAGTACTTC.

There are many counts of this clonotype. This sequence may be a read error, since a much larger clone differs from it by one base. CDR3 sequence reads: CASSFKGLWAPITEAFF. Written as DNA, the CDR3 is TGTGCCAGCAGTTTCAAAGGGCTTTGGGCTCCTATAACTGAAGCTTTCTTT. The chain joins TRBV12-3 or TRBV12-4 to TRBJ1-1; D gene uncertain. CDR3 size: 17 residues. Trimming took off 3 bases at V and 5 bases at J, with 22 bases between the two ends.

Ten or more counts support this clonotype. V and J are TRBV6-2 or TRBV6-3 and TRBJ1-5; D is unclear. The CDR3 is made up of 14 amino acids. Germline assignment: CDR1 MNHEY and CDR2 SVGEGT. V lost 2 bases, J lost 5 bases, and 10 bases lay in between. CDR3 nucleotide sequence: TGTGCCAGCAGTTACATGAGCAATGATCAGCCCCAGCATTTT. Its translation is CASSYMSNDQPQHF.

The V call is TRBV7-8, the J call TRBJ2-3, with 8 bases identical to TRBD2. Germline CDR1 is SGHVS and CDR2 is FQNEAQ. With 6 bases clipped from V and 2 bases from J, the junction kept 4 bases outside the gene matches. The CDR3 totals 14 residues. CDR3 DNA: TGTGCCAGCAGGACTAGCGCTACCACAGATACGCAGTATTTT. It yields the protein CASRTSATTDTQYF.

This clonotype was seen at least ten times. This chain connects TRBV11-3 to TRBJ1-6; TRBD1 matches at 9 bases. Germline CDR1 SGHNT, CDR2 YENEEA. The CDR3 is 16 amino acids. Trimming cost V 5 bases and J 5 bases; bases outside gene matches: 7. The CDR3 loop reads CASSVAGTGNNSPLHF. The CDR3 DNA sequence: TGTGCCAGCAGCGTAGCCGGGACAGGGAATAATTCACCCCTCCACTTT.

This clonotype has a handful of counts. This rearrangement joins TRBV7-9 to TRBJ2-5; 7 bases line up with TRBD1. The V gene end was trimmed by 1 base and the J gene end by 10 bases; junction bases not matched to a gene: 3. The germline V gene has CDR1 SEHNR and CDR2 FQNEAQ (reference sequence). This CDR3 is 12 amino acids long. CDR3 in amino acids: CASSLGGTVQYF. The CDR3 DNA reads as TGTGCCAGCAGCTTAGGAGGGACAGTCCAGTACTTC.

This clonotype was seen a few times. The chain couples TRBV6-1 to TRBJ2-1; 7 nucleotides agree with TRBD2. J lost 8 bases, V lost 8 bases, and 0 bases had no gene match. The CDR3 loop spans 10 amino acids. Germline loops: CDR1 MNHNS, CDR2 SASEGT. The DNA of the CDR3 is TGTGCCAGCGGGAGGGATGAGCAGTTCTTC. It translates to CASGRDEQFF.

This clonotype was seen repeatedly, ten times or more. The rearrangement links TRBV14 to TRBJ1-1; tentatively, D is TRBD1 (5 bases). This CDR3 contains 11 residues. V lost 1 base to trimming and J lost 10 bases, with 7 bases between them. CDR1 and CDR2 (germline): SGHDN, FVKESK. CDR3 loop: CASSQGGGAFF. CDR3 sequence (DNA): TGTGCCAGCAGCCAAGGGGGGGGAGCTTTCTTT.

This clonotype occurred many times. The V gene is TRBV7-2, the J gene TRBJ2-5; D perhaps matches TRBD2 (5 bases). V lost 7 bases and J lost 2, with 11 bases in between. Germline CDR1 SGHTA, CDR2 FQGNSA. The CDR3 totals 13 residues. CDR3 protein: CASKEVKQETQYF. The CDR3 DNA is TGTGCCAGCAAGGAGGTTAAACAAGAGACCCAGTACTTC.

This clonotype was seen repeatedly, ten times or more. DNA of the CDR3: TGTGCCAGCAGTTACGCCAGATATGGCTACACCTTC. Its protein is CASSYARYGYTF. The rearrangement links TRBV6-2 or TRBV6-3 to TRBJ1-2; D not certain. This CDR3 has 12 amino acids. CDR1 and CDR2 from the germline V gene are MNHEY and SVGEGT. V was pared by 2 bases and J by 5 bases, with 6 bases between.

This clonotype was observed a handful of times. DNA for the CDR3: TGCAGTGCTGATGGATCGAGACTAGCGGCGACCTACGAGCAGTACTTC. Protein product: CSADGSRLAATYEQYF. The chain carries TRBV20-1 and TRBJ2-7, with 9 bases matching TRBD2. V gave up 5 bases and J gave up 2 bases; unmatched junction bases: 13. Germline assignment: CDR1 DFQATT and CDR2 SNEGSKA (reference sequence). This CDR3 has 16 residues.

The genes are TRBV20-1 and TRBJ2-1; D call uncertain. Deletions cut 1 base from V and 10 bases from J, with 23 bases between. This CDR3 has 16 residues. CDR1 and CDR2 from the germline V gene are DFQATT and SNEGSKA (reference sequence). The CDR3 nucleotides read TGCAGTGCTAGAGCTCCCCTGGGTGGTCCCAGTTCGGAGCAGTTCTTC. This codes for CSARAPLGGPSSEQFF.

This clonotype was picked up a small number of times. This rearrangement joins TRBV4-1 to TRBJ2-7; D is perhaps TRBD2 (6 bases). The ends were cut back, 4 bases at V and 4 bases at J, with 20 bases in the middle. The CDR3 totals 16 residues. In germline, CDR1 is MGHRA, CDR2 YSYEKL. The CDR3 nucleotides are TGCGCCAGCAGCCCTCAAATTGGAGGGGCGGTGTACGAGCAGTACTTC. Translating it yields CASSPQIGGAVYEQYF.

This chain connects TRBV2 to TRBJ2-3; D not certain. The CDR3 loop spans 16 amino acids. Germline V gives CDR1 SNHLY, CDR2 FYNNEI. V was clipped by 6 bases and J by 2 bases, with 18 bases between them. As DNA, the CDR3 is TGTGCCAGCAGAAGGAACGATGGGCGGCTCACAGATACGCAGTATTTT. Encoded protein: CASRRNDGRLTDTQYF.

This clonotype occurred many times. The chain joins TRBV27 to TRBJ2-1, with D tentatively TRBD1 or TRBD2 (5 bases each). The V gene's germline CDR1 is MNHEY and CDR2 SMNVEV (reference sequence). The CDR3 has 15 residues. V shed 5 bases and J shed 4 bases, with 15 bases lying between them. The CDR3, as DNA: TGTGCCAGCAGTAAAAAGGGGACGGAGTACAATGAGCAGTTCTTC. This gives the protein CASSKKGTEYNEQFF.

This clonotype was detected ten times or more. The CDR3 nucleotides read TGTGCCAGCAGCCCCGGGGGCTCCTTAGAGATGGGGGAGCAGTACTTC. Translating gives CASSPGGSLEMGEQYF. J is TRBJ2-7 and V is TRBV11-1; D may be TRBD1 or TRBD2 (6 bases each). Germline lookup yields CDR1 SGHAT and CDR2 FQDESV (reference sequence). The CDR3 sequence is 16 residues long. Trimming removed 5 bases at V and 7 bases at J, with 24 bases between. Supplemented by reference TRBV11-1 and TRBJ2-7, the full variable domain reads EAEVAQSPRYKITEKSQAVAFWCDPISGHATLYWYRQILGQGPELLVQFQDESVVDDSQLPKDRFSAERLKGVDSTLKIQPAELGDSAMYLCASSPGGSLEMGEQYFGPGTRLTVT.